The 18 T cell receptor beta chains presented below share a single source sample, sequenced in a study of cytomegalovirus exposure and HLA in healthy donors. Primers for the PCR totalled 60 Vbeta and 13 Jbeta. Measured with immunoSEQ multiplex PCR; TCRdb has only the in-frame clones, and not every one. This sample contains about 170,000 clones. The sample was PBMCs. The receptors were gathered from a woman aged 18 to 35 in good health and CMV-seropositive.

The rearrangement links TRBV6-5 to TRBJ1-1, with 8 bases matching TRBD1. The CDR3 is 13 residues long. V shed 6 bases and J 5 bases; nucleotides not matched to a gene: 5. Germline V CDR1 and CDR2: MNHEY, SVGAGI. The CDR3 protein is CASSWTGSTEAFF. The CDR3, as DNA: TGTGCCAGCAGCTGGACAGGGTCAACTGAAGCTTTCTTT.

V usage is TRBV6-5 and J usage is TRBJ2-7, with 11 bases that match TRBD2. The CDR3 loop spans 15 amino acids. V shed 0 bases, J shed 6 bases, and the junction held 4 bases outside the gene matches. Germline CDR1 is MNHEY and CDR2 is SVGAGI. Here the CDR3 reads CASSYSWLAGGEQYF. DNA of the CDR3: TGTGCCAGCAGTTACTCTTGGCTAGCGGGAGGCGAGCAGTACTTC.

This chain joins TRBV10-1 and TRBJ2-1, with D maybe TRBD2 (6 bases). V was clipped by 5 bases and J by 2 bases, with 16 bases between them. CDR1 WNHNN and CDR2 SYGVQD come from the germline V gene (reference sequence). The CDR3 is 16 residues long. The CDR3 DNA sequence: TGCGCCAGCAGTCCCCCGCTAGCGCCCACCTACAATGAGCAGTTCTTC. Encoded protein: CASSPPLAPTYNEQFF.

The rearrangement links TRBV6-1 to TRBJ1-6; TRBD1 is a possible D gene (5 bases). The V gene's germline CDR1 is MNHNS and CDR2 SASEGT. The CDR3 contains 13 residues. The germline V and J ends were trimmed by 7 bases and 6 bases, with 10 bases remaining between them. The CDR3 DNA is TGTGCCAGCAAAGGGACTGCTAATTCACCCCTCCACTTT. Translated, it gives CASKGTANSPLHF.

This sequence joins TRBV2 and TRBJ2-2; TRBD1 agrees at 9 bases. This CDR3 has 16 residues. Germline V gene sequence: CDR1 SNHLY, CDR2 FYNNEI. J gave up 1 base and V 6 bases, and 6 bases lay outside the gene matches. The CDR3 loop is CASSYTGGGNTGELFF. DNA of the CDR3: TGTGCCAGCAGCTACACAGGGGGCGGGAACACCGGGGAGCTGTTTTTT.

In nucleotides, the CDR3 is TGTGCCAGCAGCTTCCGGGACCAAGAGACCCAGTACTTC. Translating it yields CASSFRDQETQYF. This chain connects TRBV5-4 to TRBJ2-5; no firm D call. The CDR3 totals 13 residues. CDR1 and CDR2 from the germline V gene are SGHNT and YYREEE (reference sequence). V lost 2 bases, J lost 0 bases, and 5 bases lay in between.

The chain has TRBV6-1 and TRBJ1-2, with D hard to call. V shed 2 bases and J shed 4 bases, with 17 bases lying between them. Germline values: CDR1 MNHNS, CDR2 SASEGT. The CDR3 spans 16 residues. CDR3 region: CASSELGFSSTYGYTF. The CDR3 DNA follows: TGTGCCAGCAGTGAATTGGGCTTCAGTTCAACCTATGGCTACACCTTC.

The genes are TRBV7-2 and TRBJ1-1, with unresolved D. Trimming took off 1 base at V and 4 bases at J, with 7 bases between the two ends. The CDR3 totals 13 residues. Germline V gene lookup returns CDR1 SGHTA and CDR2 FQGNSA. The CDR3 bases are TGTGCCAGCAGCTTAGAATTATTCACTGAAGCTTTCTTT. This sequence encodes CASSLELFTEAFF.

V is TRBV6-1 and J is TRBJ2-2; possible D gene TRBD2, 5 bases. CDR1 MNHNS and CDR2 SASEGT come from the germline V gene. CDR3 size: 15 residues. V gave up 5 bases and J gave up 1 base, with 11 bases separating them. CDR3 in DNA: TGTGCCAGCAGTTTGGGGAGCGGGAACACCGGGGAGCTGTTTTTT. This codes for CASSLGSGNTGELFF.

The V call is TRBV9, the J call TRBJ1-1; D is unclear. The CDR3 consists of 14 residues. Between the trimmed V and J ends, which lost 3 bases and 4 bases, there was a span of 13 bases. Per the germline V gene, CDR1 is SGDLS and CDR2 is YYNGEE. The CDR3 bases are TGTGCCAGCAGCGGCGGGCAGGTTGCCACTGAAGCTTTCTTT. Encoded protein: CASSGGQVATEAFF.

The chain uses TRBV5-6 and TRBJ2-7, with a tentative D call TRBD1 (6 bases). The CDR3 covers 13 residues. Germline assignment: CDR1 SGHDT and CDR2 YYEEEE. The V end lost 1 base, the J end lost 4 bases, and 9 bases lay between the germline ends. CDR3 region: CASSLKGDYEQYF. CDR3 bases: TGTGCCAGCAGCTTGAAGGGGGATTACGAGCAGTACTTC.

Note on this clone: Other DNA sequences in the sample encode the same CDR3. The chain uses TRBV7-2 and TRBJ1-2; TRBD1 matches 10 bases. Germline V gene sequence: CDR1 SGHTA, CDR2 FQGNSA. J was trimmed by 0 bases and V by 5 bases; bases with no gene match: 3. This CDR3 contains 15 residues. The CDR3 nucleotides are TGTGCCAGCAGCCATGGACAGGGGGCTAACTATGGCTACACCTTC. Protein: CASSHGQGANYGYTF.

This chain connects TRBV5-6 to TRBJ2-2; 7 bases are shared with TRBD2. CDR1 is SGHDT, CDR2 YYEEEE, per germline. The ends lost 0 bases at V and 4 bases at J; junction bases unmatched: 6. The CDR3 sequence is 16 residues long. CDR3 coding DNA: TGTGCCAGCAGCTTGGTGGGTGGGAGGGGCACCGGGGAGCTGTTTTTT. It codes for CASSLVGGRGTGELFF.

The CDR3 here is CASSHNREGGELFF. Here the CDR3 DNA reads TGCGCCAGCAGCCATAACAGGGAGGGCGGGGAGCTGTTTTTT. This sequence joins TRBV4-1 and TRBJ2-2; the D gene is possibly TRBD2 (7 bases). V lost 3 bases to trimming and J lost 7 bases, with 12 bases between them. CDR1 MGHRA and CDR2 YSYEKL come from the germline V gene. This CDR3 contains 14 residues.

The chain is built from TRBV19 and TRBJ2-7, with 7 nucleotides matching TRBD1. Trimming removed 3 bases from V and 2 bases from J; junction bases left unmatched: 7. The CDR3 covers 15 residues. Per the germline V gene, CDR1 is LNHDA and CDR2 is SQIVND (reference sequence). The CDR3 nucleotides read TGTGCCAGTAGTATCAAACCAGGGGGAACCTACGAGCAGTACTTC. Translated: CASSIKPGGTYEQYF.

The chain uses TRBV11-1 and TRBJ2-3; TRBD2 matches 7 bases. Per the germline V gene, CDR1 is SGHAT and CDR2 is FQDESV (reference sequence). V lost 3 bases to trimming and J lost 4 bases; unmatched junction nucleotides: 7. This CDR3 is built from 15 residues. Here the CDR3 reads CASSFGLGSADTQYF. As DNA, the CDR3 is TGTGCCAGCAGCTTCGGACTAGGGAGCGCAGATACGCAGTATTTT.

The chain is built from TRBV7-9 and TRBJ1-3; D might be TRBD1 (5 bases). Per germline, CDR1 SEHNR and CDR2 FQNEAQ (reference sequence). V was shortened by 5 bases and J by 0 bases, with 11 bases between the two germline ends. The CDR3 runs to 15 residues. This chain's CDR3 is CASSPQGISGNTIYF. The CDR3 DNA reads as TGTGCCAGCAGCCCGCAGGGCATCTCTGGAAACACCATATATTTT.

The chain links TRBV7-6 to TRBJ2-2, with 13 bases fitting TRBD2. CDR3 length: 18 residues. V was pared by 2 bases and J by 0 bases, with 3 bases of the junction left unmatched. In germline, CDR1 is SGHVS, CDR2 FNYEAQ. CDR3 loop: CASSLFGTSGANTGELFF. CDR3 DNA: TGTGCCAGCAGCTTATTTGGGACTAGCGGGGCGAACACCGGGGAGCTGTTTTTT.